Presented here are 12 T cell receptor beta chains from one specimen sequenced in a study of PD-1 blockade in classical Hodgkin lymphoma. The time point was: cycle 4 day 1 (C4D1), after more than five weeks of nivolumab. Every patient was affected by relapse after autologous stem cell transplantation, while exposure to brentuximab vedotin was not uniform. Clones were read by immunoSEQ multiplex PCR, and TCRdb kept only the in-frame ones, dropping some. Of fewer than 55,000 clones in the sample, around 80% are singletons; the top ten hold 37%. The sequenced sample was peripheral blood mononuclear cells (PBMCs), obtained before the fourth cycle of nivolumab. The receptors come from a human donor with classical Hodgkin lymphoma.

V gene TRBV7-2 combines with J gene TRBJ2-7; tentatively, D is TRBD2 (5 bases). Germline CDR1 and CDR2: SGHTA and FQGNSA. V was pared by 5 bases and J by 4 bases, with 12 bases between. The CDR3 has 13 amino acids. CDR3 coding DNA: TGTGCCAGCAGCCCAGCGGTGTTTTACGAGCAGTACTTC. It specifies CASSPAVFYEQYF.

This rearrangement joins TRBV7-9 to TRBJ1-2; 7 positions match TRBD1. CDR1 and CDR2 from the germline V gene are SEHNR and FQNEAQ (reference sequence). J lost 8 bases, V lost 1 base, and 7 bases had no gene match. CDR3 size: 14 residues. DNA for the CDR3: TGTGCCAGCAGCTTAGGAACAGGGGATGAAGGCTACACCTTC. This translates into CASSLGTGDEGYTF.

V and J are TRBV15 and TRBJ2-3; TRBD2 agrees at 9 bases. Germline-derived CDR1 and CDR2 are LNHNV and YYDKDF (reference sequence). There are 16 residues in the CDR3. The V segment lost 5 bases and the J segment 0 bases; nucleotides outside the gene matches: 6. The CDR3 here is CATSPGLAESTDTQYF. The CDR3 region has the DNA TGTGCCACCAGCCCGGGACTAGCAGAAAGCACAGATACGCAGTATTTT.

This chain joins TRBV18 and TRBJ1-2; possibly TRBD1 for D (5 bases). The length of the CDR3 is 14 residues. Trimming took off 2 bases at V and 3 bases at J, with 10 bases between the two ends. The germline gives CDR1 KGHSH, CDR2 LQKENI. The CDR3 sequence is CASSPTGTDYGYTF. In DNA, the CDR3 is TGTGCCAGCTCACCAACCGGGACGGACTATGGCTACACCTTC. Drawing the rest from reference TRBV18 and TRBJ1-2, the complete variable domain is NAGVMQNPRHLVRRRGQEARLRCSPMKGHSHVYWYRQLPEEGLKFMVYLQKENIIDESGMPKERFSAEFPKEGPSILRIQQVVRGDSAAYFCASSPTGTDYGYTFGSGTRLTVV.

The chain employs TRBV28 and TRBJ1-1; unclear D gene. V dropped 3 bases and J dropped 4 bases, with 3 bases sitting between them. CDR1 is MDHEN and CDR2 is SYDVKM in the germline V gene. This CDR3 has 11 residues. The CDR3 region has the DNA TGTGCCAGCAGTTTGTCCACTGAAGCTTTCTTT. Its translation: CASSLSTEAFF.

This chain uses TRBV15 with TRBJ1-6; D gene uncertain. This CDR3 region has 14 residues. Germline CDR1 and CDR2: LNHNV and YYDKDF (reference sequence). V dropped 0 bases and J dropped 8 bases, with 8 bases sitting between them. Written as DNA, the CDR3 is TGTGCCACCAGCAGAGATGGCGGGGATTCACCCCTCCACTTT. Amino acids: CATSRDGGDSPLHF.

V gene TRBV5-4 combines with J gene TRBJ2-1; tentatively, D is TRBD1 or TRBD2 (6 bases each). Germline loops: CDR1 SGHNT, CDR2 YYREEE (reference sequence). V lost 7 bases, J lost 9 bases, and 26 bases lay in between. The CDR3 loop spans 16 amino acids. Here the CDR3 reads CASSWTRGGNVGEQFF. CDR3 bases: TGTGCCAGCTCCTGGACAAGAGGGGGGAACGTAGGTGAGCAGTTCTTC.

The rearrangement links TRBV6-6 to TRBJ1-3; no firm D call. The CDR3 is 12 amino acids. V gave up 6 bases and J gave up 7 bases, with 10 bases separating them. In germline, CDR1 is MNHNY, CDR2 SVGAGI (reference sequence). The chain's CDR3 is CASSRLRNTIYF. The CDR3 nucleotides are TGTGCCAGCAGCCGTCTACGGAACACCATATATTTT.

This clone was observed a few times. The chain carries TRBV19 and TRBJ2-1, with TRBD1 matching 7 bases. The CDR3 has 15 residues. Unmatched junction bases numbered 9, after V lost 3 bases and J lost 7 bases. Germline-derived CDR1 and CDR2 are LNHDA and SQIVND (reference sequence). The CDR3 sequence: CASSISRTGGNEQFF. DNA for the CDR3: TGTGCCAGTAGTATCAGTCGGACAGGCGGGAATGAGCAGTTCTTC.

This sequence joins TRBV7-9 and TRBJ1-5; 7 nucleotides agree with TRBD1. The CDR3 contains 15 residues. The ends lost 5 bases at V and 0 bases at J; junction bases unmatched: 4. CDR1 and CDR2 from the germline V gene are SEHNR and FQNEAQ (reference sequence). CDR3 sequence (DNA): TGTGCCAGCAGCCCAGGACAGGTTAGCAATCAGCCCCAGCATTTT. Translated: CASSPGQVSNQPQHF.

This chain joins TRBV15 and TRBJ2-4; D is unclear. The CDR3 length is 16 residues. Germline V CDR1 and CDR2: LNHNV, YYDKDF (reference sequence). The germline V and J ends were trimmed by 1 base and 9 bases, with 19 bases remaining between them. CDR3 loop: CATSRVGRPGLGIQYF. The CDR3 nucleotides read TGTGCCACCAGCAGAGTAGGGCGGCCCGGTCTGGGCATTCAGTACTTC.

The chain has TRBV30 and TRBJ2-5; no clear D. V lost 4 bases and J 5 bases, leaving 20 bases between the germline ends. This CDR3 has 15 residues. In germline, CDR1 is GTSNPN, CDR2 SVGIG (reference sequence). Written as DNA, the CDR3 is TGTGCCTGGAATCGGATGTCTGGGCTGGGGGAGACCCAGTACTTC. Protein sequence: CAWNRMSGLGETQYF. The full variable domain, its missing parts supplied by reference TRBV30 and TRBJ2-5, is SQTIHQWPATLVQPVGSPLSLECTVEGTSNPNLYWYRQAAGRGLQLLFYSVGIGQISSEVPQNLSASRPQDRQFILSSKKLLLSDSGFYLCAWNRMSGLGETQYFGPGTRLLVL.